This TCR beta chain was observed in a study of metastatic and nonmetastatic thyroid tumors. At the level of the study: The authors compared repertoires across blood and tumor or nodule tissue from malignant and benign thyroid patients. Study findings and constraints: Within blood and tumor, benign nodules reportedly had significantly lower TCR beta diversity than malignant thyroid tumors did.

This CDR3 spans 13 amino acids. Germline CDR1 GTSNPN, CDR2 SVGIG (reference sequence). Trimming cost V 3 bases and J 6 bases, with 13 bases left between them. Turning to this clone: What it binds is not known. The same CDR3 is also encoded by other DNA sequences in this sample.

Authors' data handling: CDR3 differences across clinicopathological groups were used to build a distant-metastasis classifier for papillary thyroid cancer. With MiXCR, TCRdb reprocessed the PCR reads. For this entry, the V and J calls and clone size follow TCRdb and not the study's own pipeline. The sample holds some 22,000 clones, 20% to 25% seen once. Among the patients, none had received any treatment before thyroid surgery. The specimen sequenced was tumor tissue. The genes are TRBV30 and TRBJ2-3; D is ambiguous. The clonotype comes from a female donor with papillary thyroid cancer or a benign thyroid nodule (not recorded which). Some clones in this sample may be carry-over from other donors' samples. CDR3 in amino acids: CAWSAGAPDTQYF. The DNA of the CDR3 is TGTGCCTGGAGCGCAGGAGCCCCCGATACGCAGTATTTT.